Shown below are 5 T cell receptor beta chains from a single sample sequenced in a study of T cell changes during pregnancy in multiple sclerosis. Produced via immunoSEQ multiplex PCR; TCRdb's table is partial and in-frame only. Here the sample spans some 38,000 clones, 94% being singletons. The source was CD4+ T cells from peripheral blood mononuclear cells, collected in the second trimester of pregnancy. These TCRs come from a female donor with multiple sclerosis, enrolled in a pregnancy study.

This clone was seen once. CDR3 amino acids: CASSADPENVGGRGYTF. The CDR3 DNA sequence: TGTGCCAGCAGCGCTGATCCGGAAAATGTCGGGGGTCGTGGCTACACCTTC. The chain uses TRBV9 and TRBJ1-2, with D possibly being TRBD1 (5 bases). Germline CDR1 reads SGDLS; CDR2 reads YYNGEE. This CDR3 spans 17 amino acids. Trimming pared 3 bases from V and 7 bases from J, leaving 25 bases between.

This chain uses TRBV29-1 with TRBJ2-1, with TRBD2 matching 9 bases. The CDR3 has 16 amino acids. V lost 7 bases, J lost 0 bases, and 10 bases stayed unmatched. Looked up from germline, CDR1 is SQVTM and CDR2 is ANQGSEA. CDR3 sequence: CSADSGGSSSYNEQFF. Here the CDR3 DNA reads TGCAGCGCGGATAGCGGGGGTTCCAGCTCCTACAATGAGCAGTTCTTC.

In this sample, this clone turned up once. The V and J genes are TRBV28 and TRBJ1-5; 9 bases are a match to TRBD1. Germline V gives CDR1 MDHEN, CDR2 SYDVKM. The length of the CDR3 is 15 residues. V lost 4 bases, J lost 2 bases, and 3 bases stayed unmatched. CDR3: CASSWGQGGNQPQHF. The CDR3 region has the DNA TGTGCCAGCAGTTGGGGACAGGGAGGCAATCAGCCCCAGCATTTT.

In DNA form, the CDR3 reads TGCGCCAGCAGCATAGCCACAGGGTCTAGCACAGATACGCAGTATTTT. Translated, it gives CASSIATGSSTDTQYF. The genes are TRBV5-1 and TRBJ2-3; weak D call: TRBD1 (6 bases). Germline loops: CDR1 SGHRS, CDR2 YFSETQ. The CDR3 extends over 16 amino acids. V dropped 4 bases and J dropped 0 bases, with 15 bases sitting between them.

This clone was seen more than once but under ten times. The J gene is TRBJ2-3, the V gene TRBV19; 9 nucleotides align to TRBD1. With 9 bases clipped from V and 3 bases from J, the junction kept 7 bases outside the gene matches. The germline gives CDR1 LNHDA, CDR2 SQIVND (reference sequence). The CDR3 runs to 14 residues. The CDR3 DNA is TGTGCCAGACCACAGGGGGCAGGTACAGATACGCAGTATTTT. Protein: CARPQGAGTDTQYF.